The T cell receptor (beta chain) described here comes from a study of beta chain features in type 1 diabetes. Findings and caveats of the study: Among type 1 diabetes patients, VDJ junctions had fewer insertions and more deletions.

V lost 0 bases and J lost 5; bases outside the gene matches: 4. This CDR3 is 15 amino acids long. Germline V gene lookup returns CDR1 SEHNR and CDR2 FQNEAQ (reference sequence). The investigators reverse transcribed all of the isolated RNA, so they sequenced expressed TCRB transcripts. Measured with immunoSEQ multiplex PCR; TCRdb has only the in-frame clones, and not every one. The data show some 150,000 clones, 9.2% seen once. The authors sorted CD4+ naive, central memory, regulatory and stem cell-like memory cells via CD45RO/CCR7/CD25/CD127/CD95/CD27. Once sorted, every population was more than 95% pure. This clone occurred a few times. The target antigen is unknown.

This clonotype originated in a man in his late teens or twenties in good health. The V call is TRBV7-9, the J call TRBJ2-7; 10 bases line up with TRBD1. The sequenced sample was central memory CD4+ T cells from blood. The CDR3 nucleotides are TGTGCCAGCAGCTTAGCAGGACAGGGGGGAAACGAGCAGTACTTC. Translating gives CASSLAGQGGNEQYF.